This T cell receptor (beta chain) emerged from a study of blood T cell repertoires in COVID-19. Study summary: Material from acute and convalescent COVID-19 was sourced from the United States, Italy and Spain. The analysed material was cDNA or gDNA that came from T cells, B-cell-depleted T cells, or PBMCs.

CDR1 SGHAT and CDR2 FQNNGV come from the germline V gene. The CDR3 is made up of 12 amino acids. Trimming cost V 1 base and J 6 bases, with 5 bases left between them. Methods used by the authors: Reference gene primer amplification gave nucleated cell count estimates. Assay: immunoSEQ multiplex PCR; the TCRdb copy retains only in-frame clones and omits some. The V and J calls and clone size come from that table; D and trimming were worked out from the DNA. In the table there are more than 200,000 clones, around 80% of which are singletons. This clone appeared many times. This TCR came from a man aged 40-55 years with active or convalescent COVID-19. The chain has TRBV11-2 and TRBJ2-3; no reliable D call. The sample taken for sequencing was peripheral blood. As DNA, the CDR3 is TGTGCCAGCAGCTTAGGTTATGATACGCAGTATTTT. As protein: CASSLGYDTQYF. The whole variable domain, remainder taken from reference TRBV11-2 and TRBJ2-3, is EAGVAQSPRYKIIEKRQSVAFWCNPISGHATLYWYQQILGQGPKLLIQFQNNGVVDDSQLPKDRFSAERLKGVDSTLKIQPAKLEDSAVYLCASSLGYDTQYFGPGTRLTVL.